The rows below give T cell receptor beta chains drawn from one sample of a study of cytomegalovirus exposure and HLA in healthy donors. Libraries were prepared by immunoSEQ multiplex PCR; TCRdb keeps only in-frame clonotypes and omits some of them. Found here are around 130,000 clones, just under 75% of them singletons; the top ten hold more than 6%. Sequencing was done on a sample of PBMCs. The receptors were sampled from a man between 40 and 49 years old in good health and CMV-seropositive. The CDR3 runs from the conserved cysteine through the conserved F or W. D genes are given only for firm matches.

v_call: TRBV30
j_call: TRBJ2-5
d_call: .
cdr3_aa: CAWSVKTAKETQYF
cdr3_nt: TGTGCCTGGAGTGTCAAGACAGCCAAAGAGACCCAGTACTTC

v_call: TRBV7-6
j_call: TRBJ2-2
d_call: TRBD2
cdr3_aa: CASSLETSGGAFATGELFF
cdr3_nt: TGTGCCAGCAGCTTGGAGACTAGCGGGGGGGCCTTTGCCACCGGGGAGCTGTTTTTT

v_call: TRBV28
j_call: TRBJ1-1
d_call: .
cdr3_aa: CASSLVRTEAFF
cdr3_nt: TGTGCCAGCAGTTTAGTTCGGACTGAAGCTTTCTTT

v_call: TRBV28
j_call: TRBJ1-5
d_call: .
cdr3_aa: CASSYREKNQPQHF
cdr3_nt: TGTGCCAGCAGCTACAGGGAAAAGAATCAGCCCCAGCATTTT

v_call: TRBV10-2
j_call: TRBJ2-4
d_call: TRBD1
cdr3_aa: CASSEQGARGKNIQYF
cdr3_nt: TGCGCCAGCAGTGAGCAGGGGGCGCGAGGCAAAAACATTCAGTACTTC

v_call: TRBV5-6
j_call: TRBJ2-5
d_call: TRBD2
cdr3_aa: CASSLPGGAGETQYF
cdr3_nt: TGTGCCAGCAGCTTGCCCGGGGGGGCGGGGGAGACCCAGTACTTC

v_call: TRBV11-2
j_call: TRBJ2-1
d_call: TRBD2
cdr3_aa: CASSFGGGIGNEQFF
cdr3_nt: TGTGCCAGCAGCTTCGGCGGGGGGATCGGCAATGAGCAGTTCTTC

v_call: TRBV7-9
j_call: TRBJ1-2
d_call: .
cdr3_aa: CASSLVGSRRNYGYTF
cdr3_nt: TGTGCCAGCAGCTTAGTCGGGTCCCGGAGGAACTATGGCTACACCTTC

v_call: TRBV11-3
j_call: TRBJ2-7
d_call: .
cdr3_aa: CASSLRSGGYEQYF
cdr3_nt: TGTGCCAGCAGCCTAAGATCCGGGGGCTACGAGCAGTACTTC

v_call: TRBV13
j_call: TRBJ2-1
d_call: TRBD2
cdr3_aa: CASRAGLAGGQDLHNEQFF
cdr3_nt: TGTGCCAGCAGGGCGGGACTAGCGGGAGGCCAGGACCTTCACAATGAGCAGTTCTTC

v_call: TRBV30
j_call: TRBJ1-6
d_call: TRBD1
cdr3_aa: CAWETGNNSPLHF
cdr3_nt: TGTGCCTGGGAGACAGGGAATAATTCACCCCTCCACTTT

v_call: TRBV2
j_call: TRBJ1-1
d_call: .
cdr3_aa: CASGLSVSRTEAFF
cdr3_nt: TGTGCCAGCGGCCTATCGGTCTCGAGGACTGAAGCTTTCTTT

v_call: TRBV7-2
j_call: TRBJ2-1
d_call: .
cdr3_aa: CASSSTLGGEQFF
cdr3_nt: TGTGCCAGCAGCTCTACCCTGGGGGGTGAGCAGTTCTTC

v_call: TRBV11-2
j_call: TRBJ2-7
d_call: .
cdr3_aa: CASSSQGGMTHEQYF
cdr3_nt: TGTGCCAGCAGCTCCCAGGGTGGTATGACCCACGAGCAGTACTTC

v_call: TRBV4-2
j_call: TRBJ2-2
d_call: .
cdr3_aa: CASSQVGRSEYTGELFF
cdr3_nt: TGTGCCAGCAGCCAAGTCGGGAGATCAGAGTACACCGGGGAGCTGTTTTTT

v_call: TRBV7-9
j_call: TRBJ2-6
d_call: .
cdr3_aa: CASSLTGDSSGANVLTF
cdr3_nt: TGTGCCAGCAGCTTAACGGGGGATTCCTCTGGGGCCAACGTCCTGACTTTC

v_call: TRBV9
j_call: TRBJ1-3
d_call: .
cdr3_aa: CASSALQGQAFFGNTIYF
cdr3_nt: .

v_call: TRBV6-5
j_call: TRBJ1-2
d_call: .
cdr3_aa: CASSYGQTHGYTF
cdr3_nt: TGTGCCAGCAGTTACGGTCAGACTCATGGCTACACCTTC

v_call: TRBV18
j_call: TRBJ1-2
d_call: .
cdr3_aa: CASSRQDLGYGYTF
cdr3_nt: TGTGCCAGCTCTCGACAGGATCTTGGGTATGGCTACACCTTC

v_call: TRBV19
j_call: TRBJ2-6
d_call: .
cdr3_aa: CASSTGVGANVLTF
cdr3_nt: TGTGCCAGTAGTACAGGGGTTGGGGCCAACGTCCTGACTTTC